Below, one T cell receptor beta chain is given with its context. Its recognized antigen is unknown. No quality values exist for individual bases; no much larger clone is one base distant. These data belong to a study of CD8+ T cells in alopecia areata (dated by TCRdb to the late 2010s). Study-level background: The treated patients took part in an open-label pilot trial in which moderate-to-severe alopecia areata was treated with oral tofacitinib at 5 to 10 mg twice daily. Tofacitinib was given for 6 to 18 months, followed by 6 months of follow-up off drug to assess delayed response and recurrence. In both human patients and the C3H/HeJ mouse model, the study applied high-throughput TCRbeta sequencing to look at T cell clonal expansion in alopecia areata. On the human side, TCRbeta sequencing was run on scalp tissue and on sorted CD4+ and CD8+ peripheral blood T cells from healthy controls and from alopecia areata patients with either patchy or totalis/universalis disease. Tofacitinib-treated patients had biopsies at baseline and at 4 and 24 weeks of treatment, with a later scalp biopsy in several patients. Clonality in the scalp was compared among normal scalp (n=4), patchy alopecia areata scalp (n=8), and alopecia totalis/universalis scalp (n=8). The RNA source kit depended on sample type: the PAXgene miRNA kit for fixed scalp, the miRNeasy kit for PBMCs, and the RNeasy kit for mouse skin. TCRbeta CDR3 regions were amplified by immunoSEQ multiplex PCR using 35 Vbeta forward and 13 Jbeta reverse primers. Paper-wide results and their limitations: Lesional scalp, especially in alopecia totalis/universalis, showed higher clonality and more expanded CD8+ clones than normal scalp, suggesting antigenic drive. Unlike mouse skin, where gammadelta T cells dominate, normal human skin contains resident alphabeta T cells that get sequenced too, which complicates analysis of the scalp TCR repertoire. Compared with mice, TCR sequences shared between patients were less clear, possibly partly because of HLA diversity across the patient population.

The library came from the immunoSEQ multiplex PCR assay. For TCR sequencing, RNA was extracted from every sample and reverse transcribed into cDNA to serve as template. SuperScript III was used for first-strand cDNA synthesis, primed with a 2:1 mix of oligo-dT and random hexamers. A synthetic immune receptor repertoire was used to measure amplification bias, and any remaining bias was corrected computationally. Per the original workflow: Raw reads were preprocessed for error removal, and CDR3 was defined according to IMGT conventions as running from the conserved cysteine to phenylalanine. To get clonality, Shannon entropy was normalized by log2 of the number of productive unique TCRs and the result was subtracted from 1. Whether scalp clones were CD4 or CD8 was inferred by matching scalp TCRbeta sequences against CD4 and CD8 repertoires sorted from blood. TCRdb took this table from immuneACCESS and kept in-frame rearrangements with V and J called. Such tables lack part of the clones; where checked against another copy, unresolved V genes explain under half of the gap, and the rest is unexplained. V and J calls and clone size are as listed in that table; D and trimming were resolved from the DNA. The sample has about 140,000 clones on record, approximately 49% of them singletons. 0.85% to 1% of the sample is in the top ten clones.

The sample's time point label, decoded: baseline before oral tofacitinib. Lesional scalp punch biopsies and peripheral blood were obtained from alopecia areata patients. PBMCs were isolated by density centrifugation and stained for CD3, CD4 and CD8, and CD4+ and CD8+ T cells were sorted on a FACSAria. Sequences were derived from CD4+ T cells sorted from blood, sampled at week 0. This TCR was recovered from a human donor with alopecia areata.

The bases read TGCGCCAGCAGCTTGGACGGACAAGACACAGATACGCAGTATTTT. This yields the protein CASSLDGQDTDTQYF. The chain is assembled from TRBV5-1 and TRBJ2-3, and perhaps TRBD1 as D gene, on 5 matching bases. CDR1 and CDR2 were assigned from the germline V gene as SGHRS and YFSETQ. Trimming takes 0 bases from V and 2 bases from J, and the germline ends sit 10 bases apart. The CDR3 has 15 amino acids, counting the end cysteine and phenylalanine. Only the CDR3 portion is preserved as DNA: 45 bases, with reading frame beginning at the first base.